The 24 T cell receptor beta chains reported below all come from one sample, sequenced in a study of blood T cell repertoires in COVID-19. The table came from immunoSEQ multiplex PCR; TCRdb's copy has only in-frame clones and leaves some out. The sample includes some 310,000 clones, more than 75% of them seen just once. The sequencing input was peripheral blood. The source is a man aged 50 to 60 with active or convalescent COVID-19.

The V and J genes are TRBV3-1 (or the pseudogene TRBV3-2) and TRBJ2-1, with TRBD2 matching over 8 bases. V was clipped by 4 bases and J by 2 bases; unmatched bases: 4. CDR3 length: 15 amino acids. Per the germline V gene, CDR1 is LGHDT and CDR2 is YNNKEL (reference sequence). The CDR3 sequence is CASSLAGTTYNEQFF. The CDR3 DNA reads as TGTGCCAGCAGCCTAGCGGGGACGACCTACAATGAGCAGTTCTTC.

The chain links TRBV3-1 (or the pseudogene TRBV3-2) to TRBJ2-1; the match to TRBD2 covers 11 bases. The CDR3 runs to 13 residues. Per the germline V gene, CDR1 is LGHDT and CDR2 is YNNKEL (reference sequence). Germline trimming cut 8 bases from V and 8 bases from J; bases unmatched to any gene: 5. The CDR3: CASRASGRHEQFF. In DNA, the CDR3 is TGTGCCAGCCGGGCTAGCGGGAGGCATGAGCAGTTCTTC.

V and J are TRBV2 and TRBJ1-1; 8 positions match TRBD1. The CDR3 contains 15 residues. The germline gives CDR1 SNHLY, CDR2 FYNNEI. The junction had 9 bases not matched to a gene; V was cut back by 5 bases and J by 4 bases. Written as DNA, the CDR3 is TGTGCCAGCAGTTCCCAGGGGGCGCGGAGCACTGAAGCTTTCTTT. It translates to CASSSQGARSTEAFF.

The V gene is TRBV29-1, the J gene TRBJ1-2, with TRBD1 matching 8 bases. The CDR3 has 13 residues. The V gene's germline CDR1 is SQVTM and CDR2 ANQGSEA. V was clipped by 6 bases and J by 8 bases; unmatched bases: 11. The CDR3 sequence is CSVTGQGAWGYTF. DNA for the CDR3: TGCAGCGTGACGGGGCAGGGGGCGTGGGGCTACACCTTC.

The chain is built from TRBV18 and TRBJ1-2; TRBD1 agrees at 7 bases. The trim removed 5 bases at V and 4 bases at J, leaving 7 bases unmatched. The CDR3 runs 14 residues. From germline, CDR1 is KGHSH and CDR2 LQKENI. The CDR3 DNA sequence: TGTGCCAGCTCAGGAGGGGGCTTTGGCTATGGCTACACCTTC. It specifies CASSGGGFGYGYTF.

V gene TRBV6-2 or TRBV6-3 combines with J gene TRBJ2-5, with 7 bases lining up with TRBD1. The CDR3 runs 14 residues. V shed 7 bases and J 1 base; nucleotides not matched to a gene: 6. Germline V gene lookup returns CDR1 MNHEY and CDR2 SVGEGT. The CDR3 nucleotides read TGTGCCAGCAACCCTACAGGGGCCCAAGAGACCCAGTACTTC. It yields the protein CASNPTGAQETQYF.

The chain couples TRBV5-5 to TRBJ1-2, with D tentatively TRBD1 (6 bases). The CDR3 runs 13 residues. Germline CDR1 is SGHKS and CDR2 is YYEKEE (reference sequence). V lost 5 bases, J lost 4 bases, and 12 bases lay in between. The CDR3 is CASRWGQLYGYTF. The CDR3 DNA reads TGTGCCAGCAGATGGGGGCAGCTCTATGGCTACACCTTC.

The chain uses TRBV28 and TRBJ1-2; D call uncertain. From germline, CDR1 is MDHEN and CDR2 SYDVKM. The V gene lost 6 bases and the J gene lost 3 bases, with 17 bases spanning the gap. The CDR3 sequence is 15 residues long. Here the CDR3 DNA reads TGTGCCAGCAGCCTCGGGGTGGGGATAGACTATGGCTACACCTTC. Encoded protein: CASSLGVGIDYGYTF.

This chain uses TRBV19 with TRBJ1-5; D is possibly TRBD1 (5 bases). Germline loops: CDR1 LNHDA, CDR2 SQIVND (reference sequence). The CDR3 contains 18 residues. The V and J ends lost 5 bases and 7 bases respectively, with 27 bases between them. The CDR3 bases are TGTGCCAGTAGTCGGGGACGCCCAGGGTTGGAGGGTTTACAGCCCCAGCATTTT. Its translation is CASSRGRPGLEGLQPQHF.

The rearrangement uses TRBV6-2 or TRBV6-3 and TRBJ2-5; 9 bases agree with TRBD2. Germline V CDR1 and CDR2: MNHEY, SVGEGT. This CDR3 has 18 amino acids. V shed 2 bases, J shed 0 bases, and the junction held 10 bases outside the gene matches. The CDR3 here is CASSYEFQGLAYQETQYF. DNA for the CDR3: TGTGCCAGCAGTTACGAATTCCAAGGACTAGCGTACCAAGAGACCCAGTACTTC.

The genes are TRBV3-1 (or the pseudogene TRBV3-2) and TRBJ2-1; D not resolved. The V end lost 0 bases, the J end lost 5 bases, and 14 bases lay between the germline ends. The CDR3 is 16 residues long. CDR1 and CDR2 from the germline V gene are LGHDT and YNNKEL (reference sequence). Written as DNA, the CDR3 is TGTGCCAGCAGCCAAGACGAGGTAACCCCTAACAATGAGCAGTTCTTC. It is translated as CASSQDEVTPNNEQFF.

CDR3 nucleotides: TGTGCCAGCAGCCTCGGGACAGTTCTCTACGAGCAGTACTTC. It codes for CASSLGTVLYEQYF. V is TRBV28 and J is TRBJ2-7; TRBD1 matches 7 bases. Per germline, CDR1 MDHEN and CDR2 SYDVKM. V shed 6 bases, J shed 3 bases, and the junction held 8 bases outside the gene matches. CDR3 length: 14 amino acids.

The chain employs TRBV4-3 and TRBJ2-7; D possibly corresponds to TRBD2 (5 bases). The CDR3 is made up of 15 amino acids. The V end lost 1 base, the J end lost 2 bases, and 12 bases lay between the germline ends. From germline, CDR1 is LGHNA and CDR2 YSLEER. Written as DNA, the CDR3 is TGCGCCAGCAGCCAAGTTCGTTCCGGGGCCTACGAGCAGTACTTC. It codes for CASSQVRSGAYEQYF.

The chain links TRBV6-2 or TRBV6-3 to TRBJ2-7; TRBD2 might be the D (6 bases). Trimming shortened V by 4 bases and J by 3 bases, and 13 bases separated the two germline ends. Germline assignment: CDR1 MNHEY and CDR2 SVGEGT. This CDR3 comprises 14 residues. The CDR3 DNA reads TGTGCCAGCAGTTGGGGGAGGCCCCTCTACGAGCAGTACTTC. It yields the protein CASSWGRPLYEQYF.

The chain couples TRBV5-1 to TRBJ1-3, with D possibly being TRBD1 (6 bases). The CDR3 consists of 12 residues. Trimming shortened V by 5 bases and J by 4 bases, and 7 bases separated the two germline ends. From germline, CDR1 is SGHRS and CDR2 YFSETQ. The CDR3 reads CASRGTGNTIYF. For the CDR3, the DNA is TGCGCCAGCAGGGGGACAGGAAACACCATATATTTT.

V and J are TRBV2 and TRBJ2-5; D is possibly TRBD1 (6 bases). The CDR3 runs 16 residues. Trimming removed 6 bases from V and 3 bases from J, with 20 bases in between. Germline loops: CDR1 SNHLY, CDR2 FYNNEI. CDR3 in amino acids: CASRPGVDSFKETQYF. CDR3 nucleotides: TGTGCCAGCAGGCCAGGGGTTGACAGTTTTAAAGAGACCCAGTACTTC.

CDR3 in amino acids: CASSLQGNYNEQFF. For the CDR3, the DNA is TGTGCCAGCAGCTTGCAGGGGAACTACAATGAGCAGTTCTTC. This rearrangement joins TRBV5-6 to TRBJ2-1; D perhaps matches TRBD1 (6 bases). Trimming shortened V by 1 base and J by 3 bases, and 8 bases separated the two germline ends. Germline assignment: CDR1 SGHDT and CDR2 YYEEEE. The CDR3 runs to 14 residues.

The rearrangement joins TRBV5-6 to TRBJ1-6, with D unresolved. Per germline, CDR1 SGHDT and CDR2 YYEEEE. The CDR3 is made up of 12 amino acids. Trimming removed 2 bases at V and 14 bases at J, with 11 bases between. CDR3 in amino acids: CASSLGMRALHF. The CDR3 DNA sequence: TGTGCCAGCAGCTTAGGGATGCGGGCCCTCCACTTT.

The chain links TRBV5-5 to TRBJ2-1, with TRBD2 matching 9 bases. The CDR3 runs to 15 residues. The V gene end was trimmed by 5 bases and the J gene end by 4 bases; junction bases not matched to a gene: 7. The germline CDR1 and CDR2 sequences are SGHKS and YYEKEE (reference sequence). CDR3 bases: TGTGCCAGCAGGACCGGGACTAGCTCTTACAATGAGCAGTTCTTC. Protein: CASRTGTSSYNEQFF.

The rearrangement links TRBV25-1 to TRBJ1-2; D is possibly TRBD1 (6 bases). The V and J ends lost 4 bases and 6 bases respectively, with 15 bases between them. The CDR3 totals 14 residues. CDR1 is MGHDK, CDR2 SYGVNS, per germline. The CDR3 protein is CASSGSTGFDGYTF. In DNA, the CDR3 is TGTGCCAGCAGTGGAAGTACAGGGTTCGATGGCTACACCTTC.

The chain couples TRBV5-1 to TRBJ2-1; 13 bases are shared with TRBD2. The J segment lost 1 base and the V segment lost 4 bases, leaving 8 bases of the junction unmatched. Per the germline V gene, CDR1 is SGHRS and CDR2 is YFSETQ. The CDR3 runs 18 residues. The CDR3 DNA sequence: TGCGCCAGCAGCCCGTCCGGGACTAGCGGGAAATCCTACAATGAGCAGTTCTTC. As protein: CASSPSGTSGKSYNEQFF.

On this clone: Other DNA sequences within the sample encode an identical CDR3. This chain joins TRBV18 and TRBJ1-1; no clear D gene. CDR3 length: 13 residues. Between the trimmed V and J ends, which lost 3 bases and 0 bases, there was a span of 5 bases. From germline, CDR1 is KGHSH and CDR2 LQKENI. CDR3 sequence: CASSPNLNTEAFF. The CDR3 region has the DNA TGTGCCAGCTCACCGAACTTGAACACTGAAGCTTTCTTT.

This chain joins TRBV3-1 (or the pseudogene TRBV3-2) and TRBJ1-1; TRBD1 aligns across 9 bases. V was pared by 3 bases and J by 4 bases, with 9 bases of the junction left unmatched. This CDR3 is built from 16 residues. From germline, CDR1 is LGHDT and CDR2 YNNKEL (reference sequence). The CDR3 sequence: CASSHYTGGLSTEAFF. Here the CDR3 DNA reads TGTGCCAGCAGCCATTACACAGGGGGCTTGAGCACTGAAGCTTTCTTT.

The chain has TRBV19 and TRBJ1-2, with D perhaps matching TRBD1 (6 bases). Germline V CDR1 and CDR2: LNHDA, SQIVND (reference sequence). Trimming removed 6 bases from V and 5 bases from J, with 19 bases in between. This CDR3 region has 15 residues. The CDR3 coding sequence is TGTGCCAGTAGAAAATCTCATACCGGACAGTATGGCTACACCTTC. The encoded protein is CASRKSHTGQYGYTF.